This T cell receptor (beta chain) was observed in a study of graft-versus-host responses after intestinal transplantation. Study context: Every recipient had anti-thymocyte globulin induction and roughly three years of tacrolimus plus steroids. Study-level points and caveats: Recipient marrow held GvH clones, some first seen in ileum or blood. Within the allografts of patients who had graft-donor T cell macrochimerism, graft-versus-host to host-versus-graft clonal ratios were high. Early post-transplant falls in HvG clones accompanied the peak levels of circulating GvH clones.

Regarding this clone: The antigen is unknown.

From germline, CDR1 is SGHRS and CDR2 YFSETQ. V shed 7 bases and J 4 bases; nucleotides not matched to a gene: 5. This CDR3 is built from 15 residues. Here immunoSEQ multiplex PCR was the method, and the copy in TCRdb shows in-frame clones only, minus some. The data contain over 55,000 clones, nearly 85% of them singletons. The receptor's source is a human donor who was the organ donor for an intestinal transplant. The chain carries TRBV5-1 and TRBJ2-2, with 12 bases identical to TRBD1. The material was unstimulated CD4+ T cells sorted from spleen or lymph node cells, obtained before transplant. The CDR3 here is CASGTGGVGTGELFF. The DNA of the CDR3 is TGCGCCAGCGGGACAGGGGGCGTCGGCACCGGGGAGCTGTTTTTT.